These T cell receptor beta chains were read from a single sample in a study of cytomegalovirus exposure and HLA in healthy donors. Measured with immunoSEQ multiplex PCR; TCRdb has only the in-frame clones, and not every one. The table shows 95,000 to 150,000 clones, with over 60% occurring only once. The sequenced sample consisted of PBMCs. The source of these receptors is a woman aged 40 to 50 in good health and CMV-seropositive. The conserved cysteine and the conserved F or W are not part of the CDR3 here.

TRBV4-1	TRBJ2-7	13	ASSQVEGSSYEQY
TRBV28	TRBJ2-7	12	ASRIGQGAYEQY
TRBV2	TRBJ1-5	11	ASSGQVNQPQH
TRBV18	TRBJ2-1	14	ASSPRGGPSYNEQF
TRBV30	TRBJ2-2	14	AWSQPGQTSTGELF
TRBV2	TRBJ1-2	10	ASSQGNYGYT
TRBV5-1	TRBJ2-1	14	ASSLWAGYGYNEQF
TRBV19	TRBJ1-3	13	ASGTVSSSGNTIY
TRBV6-1	TRBJ1-4	10	ASRDNTEKLF
TRBV7-2	TRBJ2-4	12	ASSLAAGQNIQY
TRBV9	TRBJ2-5	13	ASSVGDFSWGTQY
TRBV19	TRBJ1-1	10	ASGQGAPEAF
TRBV5-1	TRBJ2-3	12	ASRGLARWDTQY
TRBV2	TRBJ2-1	12	ASSVAGLYNEQF
TRBV6-5	TRBJ2-1	14	ASSYSGQVLLNEQF
TRBV6-1	TRBJ2-1	18	ASSEAYFPPGTISYNEQF
TRBV5-6	TRBJ2-1	14	ASSYRGGDTYNEQF
TRBV19	TRBJ1-2	13	ASSIAYGQTYGYT
TRBV5-1	TRBJ2-3	14	ASSLEGRGQTDTQY
TRBV29-1	TRBJ2-7	12	SVRRTVDSYEQY
TRBV19	TRBJ2-7	12	ASSNRGRAYEQY
TRBV5-1	.	16	ASSLAPRTSGSHYEQY
TRBV7-9	TRBJ1-4	12	ASSPGQTNEKLF
TRBV27	TRBJ2-7	13	ASSPQQGARYEQY
TRBV7-3	TRBJ2-2	16	ATHTTGVNQSNTGELF
TRBV5-4	TRBJ2-5	15	ASSTPDRGSGGETQY
TRBV5-6	TRBJ2-5	13	ASSFYHRGRETQY
TRBV5-1	TRBJ2-6	14	ASSGSGRGGANVLT
TRBV7-3	TRBJ2-1	14	ASSKYSGSGLNEQF
TRBV28	TRBJ2-3	14	ASSFLPGQYTDTQY
TRBV4-1	TRBJ2-2	14	ASSQAGGRQAGELF
TRBV7-9	TRBJ2-7	15	ASIQVRTGGPWDEQY
TRBV5-4	TRBJ2-1	14	ASSSGLDLTYNEQF
TRBV6-4	TRBJ2-2	13	ASSPRGENTGELF
TRBV7-9	TRBJ1-2	14	SSSSGLKTGLYGYT
TRBV7-2	TRBJ1-2	12	ASSLQGLNYGYT
TRBV30	TRBJ1-1	12	AWSVWDSFTEAF
TRBV15	TRBJ2-7	12	ATSRSRGSYEQY
TRBV6-5	TRBJ2-5	10	ASSRGEETQY
TRBV9	TRBJ2-2	12	ASSPRLGGGELF
TRBV4-2	TRBJ2-7	12	ASSQEQGFREQY
TRBV15	TRBJ2-5	19	ATRKTGLPIQRSVNQETQY
TRBV2	TRBJ2-1	14	ASSEEGTSLGNEQF
TRBV5-1	TRBJ1-2	12	ASSWEGQGNGYT
TRBV5-1	TRBJ2-1	14	ASSTLAGAGYNEQF
TRBV15	TRBJ2-3	16	ATSRGGRTSGSINTQY